The clone carrying this T cell receptor (beta chain) came up a few times. As yet, its antigen is unknown. TCRdb independently ran MiXCR on the 5' RACE reads; one entry per CDR3 protein. The sample yields roughly 150,000 distinct CDR3 sequences, around a tenth seen once. This entry belongs to a study of CD8 T cells in ankylosing spondylitis. Overall study findings and caveats: The authors reported significant enrichment of disease-linked clones in matched ankylosing spondylitis synovial fluid.

Germline V gene sequence: CDR1 LGHDT, CDR2 YNNKEL (reference sequence). The CDR3 runs to 16 residues. Unmatched junction bases numbered 5, after V lost 1 base and J lost 7 bases. Source material: blood, either unsorted or a sorted T cell fraction (not recorded which). This clonotype was obtained from a female donor with ankylosing spondylitis or in good health (not recorded which). The chain uses TRBV3-1 and TRBJ2-2, with 11 bases fitting TRBD2. The CDR3 is CASSQVELAGVGELFF. As DNA, the CDR3 is TGTGCCAGCAGCCAAGTGGAACTAGCGGGAGTCGGGGAGCTGTTTTTT.